The entry below describes one T cell receptor beta chain. Its antigen is not identified. The germline gives CDR1 MGHRA, CDR2 YSYEKL. The CDR3 extends over 18 amino acids. The V and J ends lost 4 bases and 6 bases respectively, with 27 bases between them. A second about 7 to 11 cycle PCR used barcoded and J-beta primers. Template switching added a 12-random-nucleotide identifier to every cDNA molecule. TCRdb analysed the 5' RACE reads with MiXCR anew, one entry per CDR3 protein. The top ten clones hold 6.5% to 10% of a sample with some 1.4 million distinct CDR3 sequences, 42% of them seen once. These data come from a study of blood T cells in healthy people across ages. Study-wide points: Considered underestimates were the diversity estimates obtained from one million T cells. Correlation between TCR beta diversity and naive T cell percentage was strong. CMV status of donors was not determined, possibly confounding expanded clonotype changes.

This chain connects TRBV4-1 to TRBJ1-2; TRBD1 might be the D (6 bases). The TCR sequence derives from a woman aged 18 to 35 in good health. Sequenced: blood. The CDR3 here is CASSPIFMEGEVTHGYTF. As DNA, the CDR3 is TGCGCCAGCAGCCCCATTTTTATGGAGGGGGAGGTCACCCATGGCTACACCTTC.